One and the same sample provided the 13 T cell receptor beta chains below, sequenced in a study of identical twins (dated by TCRdb to 2016 to 2018). The method was 5' RACE. These reads were obtained on an Illumina HiSeq 2000. The raw public reads went through TCRdb reprocessing: fastp at Q25, MiXCR clone calling, in-frame beta chains kept. Rows with a matching CDR3 protein are joined into one entry that keeps the most common DNA and genes. The sample includes hundreds of thousands of distinct CDR3 sequences, with less than 9% observed a single time. The top ten hold around 2.1% of the sample. Another study also made use of these data, one on yellow fever vaccine responses in identical twins.

Sequenced input: memory (CD45RO+) T cells sorted from blood. The cell subset or site label here, explained by the study, means: CD45RO+ enriched T cells. These receptors came from a woman aged 18-29 years in good health.

This clonotype was detected ten times or more. The chain combines TRBV6-1 with TRBJ2-2, with a weak D call TRBD2 (9 bases). Germline CDR1 and CDR2: MNHNS and SASEGT. The CDR3 runs 16 residues. The germline V and J ends were trimmed by 9 bases and 3 bases, with 20 bases remaining between them. This CDR3 is CASRQGSGGYTGELFF. For the CDR3, the DNA is TGTGCCAGTAGACAGGGGAGCGGGGGGTACACCGGGGAGCTGTTTTTT.

J is TRBJ2-5 and V is TRBV3-1, with a tentative D call TRBD2 (6 bases). CDR1 is LGHDT and CDR2 is YNNKEL in the germline V gene (reference sequence). The CDR3 totals 15 residues. Between the trimmed V and J ends, which lost 1 base and 5 bases, there was a span of 14 bases. In DNA, the CDR3 is TGTGCCAGCAGCCAAGGTCCGGGGGTCCTTGAGACCCAGTACTTC. Its translation is CASSQGPGVLETQYF.

This clonotype was counted a few times. The chain carries TRBV25-1 and TRBJ1-6; the match to TRBD1 covers 8 bases. The CDR3 spans 15 residues. V gave up 5 bases and J gave up 7 bases; unmatched junction bases: 7. Germline V gives CDR1 MGHDK, CDR2 SYGVNS. CDR3 bases: TGTGCCAGCAGTCACCCGACAGGGGCCAATTCACCCCTCCACTTT. Its translation: CASSHPTGANSPLHF. The full variable domain, completed using reference TRBV25-1 and TRBJ1-6, is EADIYQTPRYLVIGTGKKITLECSQTMGHDKMYWYQQDPGMELHLIHYSYGVNSTEKGDLSSESTVSRIRTEHFPLTLESARPSHTSQYLCASSHPTGANSPLHFGNGTRLTVT.

This clonotype was seen only a few times. This chain uses TRBV3-1 with TRBJ2-1; tentative D call: TRBD2 (5 bases). Trimming removed 0 bases from V and 7 bases from J, with 7 bases in between. Germline-derived CDR1 and CDR2 are LGHDT and YNNKEL (reference sequence). There are 13 residues in the CDR3. CDR3 sequence (DNA): TGTGCCAGCAGCCAAGATCCGGGGAATGAGCAGTTCTTC. This translates into CASSQDPGNEQFF.

The chain employs TRBV18 and TRBJ2-7; tentatively, D is TRBD1 (5 bases). The V end lost 5 bases, the J end lost 0 bases, and 11 bases lay between the germline ends. Germline V gene sequence: CDR1 KGHSH, CDR2 LQKENI. This CDR3 comprises 14 residues. The CDR3 loop reads CASSSQGSSYEQYV. The CDR3 DNA sequence: TGTGCCAGCTCATCCCAGGGAAGCTCCTACGAGCAGTACGTC.

This clonotype was observed a handful of times. The gene calls are TRBV7-7 and TRBJ2-3; 7 nucleotides match TRBD2. The CDR3 is 15 amino acids. The germline V gene encodes CDR1 SSHAT and CDR2 FNYEAQ (reference sequence). Germline trimming cut 2 bases from V and 3 bases from J; bases unmatched to any gene: 5. CDR3 DNA: TGTGCCAGCAGCTTACGGGGGGAGGTGACAGATACGCAGTATTTT. Residues: CASSLRGEVTDTQYF.

This clonotype showed up just a few times. The chain is built from TRBV6-5 and TRBJ2-1, with D possibly matching TRBD2 (5 bases). Trimming shortened V by 6 bases and J by 8 bases, and 14 bases separated the two germline ends. This CDR3 region has 13 residues. Germline loops: CDR1 MNHEY, CDR2 SVGAGI. CDR3 protein: CASRPEIGDEQFF. CDR3 DNA sequence: TGTGCCAGCAGGCCTGAGATCGGGGATGAGCAGTTCTTC.

This clonotype was seen ten or more times. The genes are TRBV3-1 and TRBJ2-3; D remains ambiguous. This CDR3 contains 11 residues. Germline V gene lookup returns CDR1 LGHDT and CDR2 YNNKEL (reference sequence). V was pared by 6 bases and J by 5 bases, with 6 bases between. CDR3 sequence (DNA): TGTGCCAGCAGTCAACTAGATACGCAGTATTTT. Protein product: CASSQLDTQYF.

This clonotype was recorded many times. V and J are TRBV5-1 and TRBJ2-7; 10 bases line up with TRBD2. The CDR3 runs to 17 residues. Losses at the gene ends were 2 bases for V and 1 base for J; bases not matched to a gene: 9. Per the germline V gene, CDR1 is SGHRS and CDR2 is YFSETQ. The CDR3 is CASSFLLAGAGSYEQYF. CDR3 nucleotide sequence: TGCGCCAGCAGCTTCCTCCTAGCGGGAGCTGGATCCTACGAGCAGTACTTC.

This clonotype was seen ten or more times. J is TRBJ2-1 and V is TRBV7-2; 11 nucleotides align to TRBD2. The J segment lost 1 base and the V segment lost 0 bases, leaving 2 bases of the junction unmatched. This CDR3 is built from 17 residues. CDR1 SGHTA and CDR2 FQGNSA come from the germline V gene. CDR3 sequence reads: CASSLALAGGSYNEQFF. For the CDR3, the DNA is TGTGCCAGCAGCTTAGCTCTAGCGGGGGGTTCCTACAATGAGCAGTTCTTC.

This clonotype was recorded many times. The junction differs from germline at one of its ends, possibly a read error. This rearrangement joins TRBV11-2 to TRBJ2-3; 8 bases line up with TRBD2. The CDR3 is 15 amino acids. Germline CDR1 and CDR2: SGHAT and FQNNGV. The CDR3 is CASRLAGIYADTQYF. The CDR3 bases are TGTGCCAGCAGGTTAGCGGGGATATACGCAGATACGCAGTATTTT.

This clonotype has more than one count but fewer than ten. J is TRBJ2-7 and V is TRBV15, with TRBD2 identical over 9 bases. Trimming at V came to 0 bases and at J to 6 bases, leaving 6 bases not matched to a gene. CDR1 and CDR2 (germline): LNHNV, YYDKDF (reference sequence). The CDR3 contains 15 residues. DNA of the CDR3: TGTGCCACCAGCAGAGATCCCCTAGCGGGATCCGAGCAGTACTTC. It is translated as CATSRDPLAGSEQYF.

This chain joins TRBV4-1 and TRBJ2-1, with TRBD2 matching over 7 bases. This CDR3 comprises 15 residues. Germline V gene sequence: CDR1 MGHRA, CDR2 YSYEKL. V dropped 3 bases and J dropped 4; count of bases not matched to a gene: 6. The CDR3 bases are TGCGCCAGCAGCCAGTTGTCTAGCGGATACAATGAGCAGTTCTTC. It codes for CASSQLSSGYNEQFF.